This T cell receptor (beta chain) was recovered during a study of blood T cell repertoires in COVID-19. The germline V gene encodes CDR1 MNHEY and CDR2 SMNVEV (reference sequence). The length of the CDR3 is 14 residues. With 5 bases removed from V and 8 bases from J, the gap between germline ends came to 16 bases. Authors' analysis steps: Amplified reference gene primers provided the basis for estimating nucleated cell counts. Clones were sequenced by immunoSEQ multiplex PCR, and TCRdb holds only the in-frame ones, with some missing. The V and J calls and clone size are taken from that table; D and trimming were inferred from the DNA. The data hold more than 95,000 clones, with approximately 74% observed a single time.

Source material: peripheral blood. The chain recombines TRBV27 with TRBJ2-1; TRBD2 is a possible D gene (6 bases). The sequence was obtained from a man of 80 years or more with COVID-19, enrolled during active disease. CDR3 amino acids: CASSPELLAYEQFF. The CDR3 DNA reads as TGTGCCAGCAGTCCCGAACTACTAGCCTATGAGCAGTTCTTC.